Below, 20 T cell receptor beta chains from the same sample are listed, as sequenced in a study of T cell responses to AZD1222 COVID-19 vaccine. Using immunoSEQ multiplex PCR, the repertoire was profiled, and TCRdb retains in-frame clones only, with some absent. The data hold approximately 150,000 clones, with around 90% observed a single time. The specimen comprised peripheral blood, sampled on day 0 of AZD1222 vaccination. All receptors derive from an adult in good health.

In its sample, this clone was seen a few times. The rearrangement joins TRBV18 to TRBJ2-1; TRBD2 might be the D (5 bases). V was clipped by 1 base and J by 1 base, with 14 bases between them. The CDR3 runs 17 residues. Germline CDR1 and CDR2: KGHSH and LQKENI. The CDR3 sequence is CASSPLPPQRSYNEQFF. DNA for the CDR3: TGTGCCAGCTCACCACTCCCCCCTCAGCGGTCCTACAATGAGCAGTTCTTC.

The V call is TRBV6-5, the J call TRBJ1-1; 12 bases are shared with TRBD1. There are 16 residues in the CDR3. Trimming at V came to 4 bases and at J to 6 bases, leaving 9 bases not matched to a gene. CDR1 and CDR2 (germline): MNHEY, SVGAGI. CDR3 bases: TGTGCCAGCAGTTCTCCCCAGGGACAGGGGGCGGCTGAAGCTTTCTTT. Its translation is CASSSPQGQGAAEAFF.

This sequence joins TRBV5-6 and TRBJ2-7; no firm D call. V lost 4 bases and J lost 7, with 15 bases in between. The CDR3 is made up of 13 amino acids. The germline V gene has CDR1 SGHDT and CDR2 YYEEEE. The chain's CDR3 is CASSPGRSLEQYF. CDR3 sequence (DNA): TGTGCCAGCAGCCCAGGACGGTCCTTGGAGCAGTACTTC.

The CDR3 region is CASSLQGMNTEAFF. The CDR3 DNA is TGTGCCAGCAGTTTACAGGGGATGAACACTGAAGCTTTCTTT. This chain links TRBV27 with TRBJ1-1; a weak D match, TRBD1 (6 bases). Germline values: CDR1 MNHEY, CDR2 SMNVEV (reference sequence). The V end lost 2 bases, the J end lost 0 bases, and 7 bases lay between the germline ends. CDR3 length equals 14 residues.

V usage is TRBV6-1 and J usage is TRBJ2-2; 8 bases fit TRBD1. Germline values: CDR1 MNHNS, CDR2 SASEGT. This CDR3 has 16 amino acids. The V gene end was trimmed by 4 bases and the J gene end by 0 bases; junction bases not matched to a gene: 4. The CDR3 loop reads CASSGTGYSNTGELFF. For the CDR3, the DNA is TGTGCCAGCAGTGGGACAGGGTATTCGAACACCGGGGAGCTGTTTTTT.

The chain recombines TRBV11-3 with TRBJ2-1; D unresolved. Germline CDR1 and CDR2: SGHNT and YENEEA. This CDR3 contains 12 residues. Trimming took off 4 bases at V and 3 bases at J, with 4 bases between the two ends. This CDR3 reads CASSYNYNEQFF. For the CDR3, the DNA is TGTGCCAGCAGCTACAACTACAATGAGCAGTTCTTC.

The J gene is TRBJ2-7, the V gene TRBV6-5, with TRBD1 matching over 8 bases. CDR3 length: 13 residues. The V segment lost 6 bases and the J segment 5 bases; nucleotides outside the gene matches: 6. CDR1 MNHEY and CDR2 SVGAGI come from the germline V gene. The CDR3 region is CASRRTGQNEQYF. The CDR3 nucleotides are TGTGCCAGCAGACGGACAGGGCAGAACGAGCAGTACTTC.

The rearrangement links TRBV12-3 or TRBV12-4 to TRBJ1-5; D is ambiguous. CDR3 length: 13 residues. Trimming took off 3 bases at V and 5 bases at J, with 8 bases between the two ends. Here the CDR3 DNA reads TGTGCCAGCAGTTTCGGAAAGGATCAGCCCCAGCATTTT. It is translated as CASSFGKDQPQHF.

This chain connects TRBV6-5 to TRBJ2-7; 10 positions agree with TRBD1. Trimming removed 6 bases from V and 5 bases from J; junction bases left unmatched: 4. The CDR3 is made up of 13 amino acids. CDR1 MNHEY and CDR2 SVGAGI come from the germline V gene. DNA for the CDR3: TGTGCCAGCAGAGGGGACAGGGGTCACGAGCAGTACTTC. Protein: CASRGDRGHEQYF.

The V and J genes are TRBV4-1 and TRBJ1-3; D gene uncertain. Trimming cost V 0 bases and J 4 bases, with 7 bases left between them. This CDR3 has 14 amino acids. The germline gives CDR1 MGHRA, CDR2 YSYEKL. The CDR3 loop reads CASSQDFSGNTIYF. The CDR3 coding sequence is TGCGCCAGCAGCCAAGATTTCTCGGGAAACACCATATATTTT.

The rearrangement uses TRBV18 and TRBJ1-5; no definite D call. From germline, CDR1 is KGHSH and CDR2 LQKENI. Trimming cost V 3 bases and J 5 bases, with 14 bases left between them. The CDR3 extends over 15 amino acids. In nucleotides, the CDR3 is TGTGCCAGCTCACCGCTCGGCAGGAGCGATCAGCCCCAGCATTTT. Its translation is CASSPLGRSDQPQHF. Variable domain in full (rest from reference TRBV18 and TRBJ1-5): NAGVMQNPRHLVRRRGQEARLRCSPMKGHSHVYWYRQLPEEGLKFMVYLQKENIIDESGMPKERFSAEFPKEGPSILRIQQVVRGDSAAYFCASSPLGRSDQPQHFGDGTRLSIL.

Remarks on this clone: This CDR3 is also generated by other DNA sequences in the sample. V is TRBV5-1 and J is TRBJ1-1, with D possibly being TRBD1 (6 bases). This CDR3 has 13 amino acids. V shed 0 bases and J shed 4 bases, with 7 bases lying between them. CDR1 is SGHRS, CDR2 YFSETQ, per germline. The CDR3 nucleotides are TGCGCCAGCAGCTTGGACAGGGCCACTGAAGCTTTCTTT. As protein: CASSLDRATEAFF.

This clone is a singleton in its sample. V usage is TRBV6-2 or TRBV6-3 and J usage is TRBJ2-1; 8 bases line up with TRBD2. Germline V CDR1 and CDR2: MNHEY, SVGEGT. This CDR3 contains 16 residues. Trimming cost V 0 bases and J 8 bases; bases outside gene matches: 9. As DNA, the CDR3 is TGTGCCAGCAGTTACTCGGCGGGGGGCCGGTGGGATGAGCAGTTCTTC. It yields the protein CASSYSAGGRWDEQFF.

This rearrangement joins TRBV7-8 to TRBJ1-1; D might be TRBD1 (6 bases). The CDR3 is 20 amino acids. Deletions cut 5 bases from V and 2 bases from J, with 30 bases between. Germline V gene lookup returns CDR1 SGHVS and CDR2 FQNEAQ. The CDR3 DNA follows: TGTGCCAGCAGCCCTACGGTAGGGCCCAGGGACAAGAGTCGAAACACTGAAGCTTTCTTT. Its protein is CASSPTVGPRDKSRNTEAFF.

Only one count was recorded for this clone. The gene calls are TRBV24-1 and TRBJ1-5; 7 bases fit TRBD1. CDR1 KGHDR and CDR2 SFDVKD come from the germline V gene. V dropped 0 bases and J dropped 0; count of bases not matched to a gene: 7. CDR3 length equals 18 residues. The CDR3 nucleotides are TGTGCCACCAGTGATTTGGGACAGGCCGGCGGTAGCAATCAGCCCCAGCATTTT. Protein: CATSDLGQAGGSNQPQHF.

The chain combines TRBV6-2 or TRBV6-3 with TRBJ1-1; 7 bases line up with TRBD1. The CDR3 loop spans 15 amino acids. Germline V gene data show CDR1 as MNHEY and CDR2 as SVGEGT. Losses at the gene ends were 5 bases for V and 4 bases for J; bases not matched to a gene: 10. The DNA of the CDR3 is TGTGCCAGCAGTACCCGACAGGGTTTCATCACTGAAGCTTTCTTT. It yields the protein CASSTRQGFITEAFF.

This rearrangement joins TRBV30 to TRBJ1-2; the match to TRBD1 covers 7 bases. Trimming cost V 0 bases and J 4 bases; bases outside gene matches: 2. Germline-derived CDR1 and CDR2 are GTSNPN and SVGIG (reference sequence). This CDR3 has 13 amino acids. In DNA, the CDR3 is TGTGCCTGGAGTGTAGACAGGGTCTATGGCTACACCTTC. It is translated as CAWSVDRVYGYTF.

The chain joins TRBV7-9 to TRBJ1-2, with TRBD1 matching 9 bases. The germline V gene encodes CDR1 SEHNR and CDR2 FQNEAQ (reference sequence). Trimming took 3 bases from V and 3 from J; bases not matched to a gene: 2. The CDR3 has 14 residues. For the CDR3, the DNA is TGTGCCAGCAGCTTGGGACAGGGAGACTATGGCTACACCTTC. It translates to CASSLGQGDYGYTF.

The V gene is TRBV2, the J gene TRBJ1-5; perhaps TRBD1 as D (6 bases). CDR3 length: 15 amino acids. The ends were cut back, 2 bases at V and 6 bases at J, with 14 bases in the middle. Germline V CDR1 and CDR2: SNHLY, FYNNEI. CDR3 in amino acids: CASSERRTDAQPQHF. CDR3 in DNA: TGTGCCAGCAGTGAAAGGAGGACAGACGCTCAGCCCCAGCATTTT.

The chain has TRBV12-3 or TRBV12-4 and TRBJ2-7, with TRBD1 as a possible D gene (6 bases). The CDR3 loop spans 12 amino acids. Trimming pared 3 bases from V and 10 bases from J, leaving 13 bases between. The CDR3 sequence: CASSFGGTFQYF. In DNA form, the CDR3 reads TGTGCCAGCAGTTTTGGGGGCACGTTTCAGTACTTC.